This T cell receptor (beta chain) was recorded in a study of tumor and adjacent non-tumor tissue in lung cancer. Study overall: On average, productive TCRbeta reads reached around 4 million per sample.

Three rounds of nested PCR, following a modified ARM-PCR protocol, produced the TCRbeta library. TCRdb itself ran the multiplex PCR reads through MiXCR, one entry per CDR3 protein. This sample has tens of thousands of distinct CDR3 sequences, with roughly 80% found just once. From its first to its last residue, the CDR3 has 16 amino acids. From germline, CDR1 is MGHRA and CDR2 YSYEKL. A remark on this clonotype: The conserved phenylalanine or tryptophan is not found at the CDR3 terminus, so this likely reflects a read error. It is unclear where the CDR3 begins or ends on the DNA, so no DNA is shown, and the CDR3 is as TCRdb lists it.

This sample's RNA came from whole unsorted tissue. Distant lung tissue was collected more than 3 cm away from the tumor edge. This clonotype originated in a man between 60 and 70 years old with non-small cell lung cancer. The sequenced sample was distant non-tumor lung tissue. This chain joins TRBV4-1 and TRBJ1-2; the table assigns TRBD1, which was not confirmed against the DNA. The CDR3 here is CASSPGGTGDYYGYTS.